Included here is one T cell receptor (beta chain) sequence, with context. The sample is drawn from a study of control samples from healthy donors and cancer patients. The method was immunoSEQ multiplex PCR; TCRdb's version includes in-frame clones alone and lacks a portion of them. The sample consists of about 85,000 clones, 70% to 90% of them appearing once. Per germline, CDR1 SGHTA and CDR2 FQGNSA. The J segment lost 5 bases and the V segment lost 5 bases, leaving 7 bases of the junction unmatched. CDR3 size: 15 residues. Sequencing was performed on blood. The genes are TRBV7-2 and TRBJ2-3; 10 bases are a match to TRBD2. The clonotype was recovered from an older woman in good health. The CDR3 region is CASSQRTSGKDTQYF. CDR3 bases: TGTGCCAGCAGCCAAAGGACTAGCGGCAAAGATACGCAGTATTTT.